This is a list of T cell receptor beta chains from one sample in a study of radiotherapy plus CTLA-4 blockade in lung cancer. TCRdb's copy holds only in-frame clones and misses some; the assay was immunoSEQ multiplex PCR. Here the sample spans tens of thousands of clones, approximately 78% being singletons. Source: peripheral blood, taken from a patient treated with radiotherapy plus ipilimumab. The receptors come from a human donor with non-small cell lung cancer who had a complete response to radiotherapy plus ipilimumab. Both conserved end residues are part of each CDR3.

V gene,J gene,CDR3 length,CDR3 protein
TRBV30,TRBJ2-7,11,CAWSELSEQYF
TRBV2,TRBJ2-5,15,CASSAVAQVQETQYF
TRBV19,TRBJ2-6,17,CASSIGLQGSGANVLTF
TRBV28,TRBJ1-1,13,CASLISDDTEAFF
TRBV7-9,TRBJ2-1,15,CASSLGQGSVNEQFF
TRBV5-1,TRBJ2-3,16,CASSLYSGSATDTQYF
TRBV7-2,TRBJ2-7,16,CASSLAAQGGTYEQYF
TRBV7-9,TRBJ2-2,16,CASSLRTAANTGELFF
TRBV7-9,TRBJ1-3,13,CASSGGLGNTIYF
TRBV28,TRBJ2-7,16,CASRNAGGGFPYEQYF
TRBV27,TRBJ2-3,13,CASRGSSEDTQYF
TRBV10-1,TRBJ2-2,13,CASSGGNTGELFF
TRBV2,TRBJ2-1,15,CASSEMAGSYNEQFF
TRBV2,TRBJ1-2,14,CASTQDRVDYGYTF
TRBV7-9,TRBJ1-4,15,CASSSRRTDFEKLFF
TRBV5-4,TRBJ2-1,16,CASSLAAGASYNEQFF
TRBV7-9,TRBJ1-1,13,CASSSRQGLGAFF
TRBV7-2,TRBJ2-4,15,CASSLAGTTGDIQYF
TRBV4-1,TRBJ2-1,17,CASRLRSAGLSYNEQFF
TRBV29-1,TRBJ1-1,11,CSVEPGSVAFF
TRBV11-3,TRBJ2-2,14,CASRGEVWTGELFF
TRBV10-3,TRBJ1-1,13,CAITGNGPTEAFF